This TCR beta chain was identified in a study of cytomegalovirus exposure and HLA in healthy donors. General study points: Being indistinguishable, some V segments were excluded, TRBV6-2 and TRBV6-3 among them.

Concerning this clone: Its cognate antigen is unknown.

V lost 2 bases, J lost 8 bases, and 12 bases lay in between. The CDR3 length is 13 residues. The V gene's germline CDR1 is MNHNY and CDR2 SVGAGI (reference sequence). PCR was performed using 60 Vbeta and 13 Jbeta primers. The repertoire was sequenced with immunoSEQ multiplex PCR; TCRdb's copy has only in-frame clones and lacks some. The sample consists of 120,000 or so clones, roughly four fifths of them appearing once. The rearrangement links TRBV6-6 to TRBJ1-1, with D perhaps TRBD1 (5 bases). This receptor was identified in a woman between 35 and 50 years old in good health and CMV-seronegative. The source material was PBMCs. The CDR3 bases are TGTGCCAGCAGTTACCTTACAGGCTCGGAAGCTTTCTTT. Its protein product is CASSYLTGSEAFF.